These 8 T cell receptor beta chains share one sample of origin, sequenced in a study of response to subunit inactivated influenza vaccine. TCRdb fed the RT-PCR reads into MiXCR, producing one record per CDR3 protein. This table has some 600,000 distinct CDR3 sequences, about 15% appearing once. This specimen consisted of PBMCs from blood, obtained roughly 2 weeks before vaccination. The receptors were sampled from a man aged 45-65 years who received an inactivated influenza vaccine.

This clonotype was recorded a few times. The J gene is TRBJ2-5, the V gene TRBV7-2; TRBD2 aligns across 14 bases. This CDR3 has 15 amino acids. Germline assignment: CDR1 SGHTA and CDR2 FQGNSA. V was clipped by 4 bases and J by 10 bases; unmatched bases: 8. CDR3 in DNA: TGTGCCAGCAGCTCGACTAGCGGGGGGGCTTATGGCCAGTACTTC. Translating gives CASSSTSGGAYGQYF. Supplemented by reference TRBV7-2 and TRBJ2-5, the full variable domain reads GAGVSQSPSNKVTEKGKDVELRCDPISGHTALYWYRQSLGQGLEFLIYFQGNSAPDKSGLPSDRFSAERTGGSVSTLTIQRTQQEDSAVYLCASSSTSGGAYGQYFGPGTRLLVL.

The chain uses TRBV7-8 and TRBJ2-2; a possible D gene is TRBD2 (5 bases). CDR3 length: 17 amino acids. Trimming removed 5 bases from V and 5 bases from J, with 21 bases in between. In germline, CDR1 is SGHVS, CDR2 FQNEAQ. In DNA form, the CDR3 reads TGTGCCAGCAGCATGGACTTATCAGCCCTGGGGACCGGGGAGCTGTTTTTT. Translated: CASSMDLSALGTGELFF.

The table lists this clonotype with a few counts. J is TRBJ2-7 and V is TRBV28, with 10 bases aligning to TRBD1. The CDR3 is 17 residues long. The V gene's germline CDR1 is MDHEN and CDR2 SYDVKM. V shed 5 bases and J 5 bases; nucleotides not matched to a gene: 15. CDR3 region: CASSPATGGLRENEQYF. CDR3 sequence (DNA): TGTGCCAGCAGTCCAGCGACAGGGGGCTTAAGGGAAAACGAGCAGTACTTC.

This clonotype was observed a handful of times. J is TRBJ1-1 and V is TRBV6-2 or TRBV6-3, with D unresolved. V was cut by 5 bases and J by 4 bases, with 11 bases left in between. This CDR3 comprises 13 residues. Germline V gene lookup returns CDR1 MNHEY and CDR2 SVGEGT. CDR3 protein: CASSAVGLTEAFF. The CDR3 DNA reads as TGTGCCAGCAGTGCGGTAGGGCTCACTGAAGCTTTCTTT.

This clonotype was counted many times. The chain uses TRBV7-2 and TRBJ2-2; no clear D gene. The germline gives CDR1 SGHTA, CDR2 FQGNSA. The CDR3 covers 15 residues. Between the trimmed V and J ends, which lost 5 bases and 5 bases, there was a span of 15 bases. In nucleotides, the CDR3 is TGTGCCAGCAGCCCCTTTCGACCCGATACCGGGGAGCTGTTTTTT. This sequence encodes CASSPFRPDTGELFF.

In its sample, this clonotype was seen a few times. The chain links TRBV28 to TRBJ2-5, with D maybe TRBD2 (6 bases). V shed 2 bases and J shed 0 bases, with 10 bases lying between them. The V gene's germline CDR1 is MDHEN and CDR2 SYDVKM. This CDR3 region has 15 residues. CDR3 bases: TGTGCCAGCAGTTTAGGTAGCGGCTACCAAGAGACCCAGTACTTC. This sequence encodes CASSLGSGYQETQYF.

This clonotype was observed a handful of times. V is TRBV4-3 and J is TRBJ1-3, with 7 bases matching TRBD1. J lost 0 bases, V lost 4 bases, and 9 bases had no gene match. Germline values: CDR1 LGHNA, CDR2 YSLEER. This CDR3 region has 17 residues. The CDR3 sequence: CASSRAGGLRSGNTIYF. The CDR3 region has the DNA TGCGCCAGCAGCCGGGCAGGGGGGCTTCGCTCTGGAAACACCATATATTTT.

This clonotype was picked up a small number of times. The chain has TRBV20-1 and TRBJ2-7; D is undetermined. The CDR3 loop spans 11 amino acids. Germline-derived CDR1 and CDR2 are DFQATT and SNEGSKA (reference sequence). Trimming removed 6 bases from V and 2 bases from J, with 8 bases in between. The CDR3 DNA sequence: TGCAGTGCCACCCGGGCCTACGAGCAGTACTTC. This translates into CSATRAYEQYF.